What follows is one T cell receptor (beta chain) and its context. The target antigen is unknown. This same CDR3 is encoded by further DNA sequences in the sample. This record belongs to a study of cytomegalovirus exposure and HLA in healthy donors. Primers for the PCR totalled 60 Vbeta and 13 Jbeta. TCRdb's table, derived via immunoSEQ multiplex PCR, lists solely in-frame clones and lacks some. Among some 110,000 clones listed, 60% to 75% were seen once. Germline loops: CDR1 LGHNA, CDR2 YSLEER. The CDR3 consists of 13 residues. V lost 0 bases to trimming and J lost 2 bases, with 5 bases between them. Study observations and caveats: Both high specificity and high sensitivity reportedly marked the classifier's diagnosis of cytomegalovirus status. Under in vitro conditions, a few CMV-associated chains were confirmed as specific for CMV antigens. TCR beta sequences reportedly predicted most subjects' HLA-A and HLA-B alleles accurately. In an earlier analysis, productive rearrangement rates for most beta V segments clustered near 87% or 30%.

The rearrangement joins TRBV4-3 to TRBJ2-7; a possible D gene is TRBD1 (5 bases). This receptor was taken from a male donor in good health and CMV-seropositive. Sequencing used PBMCs. The CDR3 region has the DNA TGCGCCAGCAGCCAAGACAGGGCCTACGAGCAGTACTTC. Translated: CASSQDRAYEQYF.